The clone carrying this T cell receptor beta chain appeared a single time. Its antigen is currently unknown. The data belong to a study of T cell responses to AZD1222 COVID-19 vaccine. Study-level results: Of spike-specific TCRs, nearly half reportedly target regions left unmutated in variants.

The CDR3 length is 15 residues. Per germline, CDR1 ENHRY and CDR2 SYGVKD. V was cut by 4 bases and J by 0 bases, with 9 bases left in between. Sequencing used immunoSEQ multiplex PCR; TCRdb keeps in-frame clones, though not all of them. The table shows 95,000 to 150,000 clones, with 90% occurring only once. Here the sequenced sample was peripheral blood, taken on day 0 of AZD1222 vaccination. The chain couples TRBV10-3 to TRBJ2-2, with D possibly called TRBD1 or TRBD2 (5 bases each). The source of this sequence is an adult in good health. The CDR3 region has the DNA TGTGCCATCAGTGCCAGGGACCCGAACACCGGGGAGCTGTTTTTT. Amino acids: CAISARDPNTGELFF.